This T cell receptor (beta chain) was recovered during a study of T cell responses to AZD1222 COVID-19 vaccine. General observations from the study: The study found vaccine-associated CD4 TCRs spanning spike, dominant at 160-218 and 743-854. Baseline seropositives among AZD1222 recipients totaled only five to seven.

Trimming pared 6 bases from V and 1 base from J, leaving 25 bases between. Germline V CDR1 and CDR2: DFQATT, SNEGSKA (reference sequence). This CDR3 comprises 18 residues. Remarks on this clone: What it binds is not known.

This table comes from immunoSEQ multiplex PCR, and its TCRdb copy is limited to in-frame clones, with some not included. The repertoire holds some 110,000 clones, with almost 90% as singletons. V usage is TRBV20-1 and J usage is TRBJ1-5; TRBD1 might be the D (6 bases). This sequence was found in an adult in good health. Source: peripheral blood, taken on day 0 of AZD1222 vaccination. The CDR3 DNA follows: TGCAGTGCAAGTAAAGGGGTGGGGGGGCGCATAAGCAATCAGCCCCAGCATTTT. Protein sequence: CSASKGVGGRISNQPQHF.